This TCR beta chain comes out of a study of human T cells and chemical hapten exposure. On the study more broadly: Among samples, TCR yields varied mainly because of small differences in pooled library volume.

The time point denotes: patch test 1, 2 weeks after DPC sensitization. Specified treatment: therapeutic diphenylcyclopropenone sensitization with weekly scalp DPC. TCRdb redid the calling of the RACE reads with MiXCR, one entry per CDR3 protein. The sample lists some 79,000 distinct CDR3 sequences, around 7% occurring once. The starting material was whole blood, obtained in connection with sensitization to the hapten diphenylcyclopropenone (DPC). The sequence was collected from a woman in her thirties with alopecia areata. Some clones in this sample may be carry-over from other donors' samples.

The CDR3: CASGPPLGHNQPQHF. CDR3 coding DNA: TGTGCTAGTGGTCCGCCCTTGGGGCACAATCAGCCCCAGCATTTT. The J gene is TRBJ1-5, the V gene TRBV12-5; tentatively, D is TRBD1 (5 bases). Germline assignment: CDR1 LGHNT and CDR2 FRNRAP. CDR3 size: 15 residues. The ends were cut back, 5 bases at V and 3 bases at J, with 14 bases in the middle.